The TCR beta chain described here comes from a study of neurological immune-mediated disorders. Study results and limitations: The expanded clones of different subjects shared no CDR3 amino acid sequences (suggesting private repertoires in all groups). In HTLV-1-associated myelopathy, TCR clonal expansion was greatest, and in multiple sclerosis it was least, below healthy controls.

Trimming shortened V by 6 bases and J by 1 base, and 16 bases separated the two germline ends. Germline CDR1 DFQATT, CDR2 SNEGSKA (reference sequence). CDR3 length: 14 residues. Unsorted libraries were prepared from 2 million PBMCs held at -80 C. Template-switch 5'RACE cDNA synthesis added a 10-nucleotide unique molecular identifier. TCRdb reprocessed the 5' RACE reads with MiXCR, giving one entry per CDR3 protein. The sample consists of under 85,000 distinct CDR3 sequences, over 9% of them appearing once. The sample holds many counts of this clonotype. The antigen remains undetermined. The sequenced sample consisted of PBMCs. The chain joins TRBV20-1 to TRBJ2-7; no firm D call. The sequence was collected from a man aged 40-55 years in good health. CDR3 region: CSAPGSFLSYEQYF. CDR3 in DNA: TGCAGTGCCCCCGGCAGTTTTCTTTCCTACGAGCAGTACTTC.